This TCR beta chain was captured by sequencing in a study of T cells in Graves' hyperthyroidism and ophthalmopathy. Using RNA transcripts as the source, TCR beta CDR3 regions were amplified. HTBI primers were the set used in a first-round RT-PCR of the TCR CDR3. A single record per CDR3 protein comes from TCRdb applying MiXCR to the multiplex PCR reads. This table holds approximately 380,000 distinct CDR3 sequences, under 20% found once. This clonotype was recorded many times. The CDR3 loop spans 13 amino acids. CDR1 is LNHNV and CDR2 is YYDKDF in the germline V gene (reference sequence). V lost 2 bases and J lost 1, with 5 bases in between.

The sequence was obtained from a young man with Graves' ophthalmopathy. Sequenced: blood. The rearrangement uses TRBV15 and TRBJ1-1; unclear D gene. In DNA form, the CDR3 reads TGTGCCACCAGCAGACTAGGGAACACTGAAGCTTTCTTT. Translating it yields CATSRLGNTEAFF.